These 22 T cell receptor beta chains share one sample of origin, sequenced in a study of T cell repertoires in aging, cancer and after chemotherapy. The template was genomic DNA from peripheral blood, not RNA. A mixed TRB-A/B primer pool amplified rearranged TRB by multiplex touch-down PCR. From the multiplex PCR reads, TCRdb called clonotypes with MiXCR, one entry per CDR3 protein. The sample has about 12,000 distinct CDR3 sequences, 30% to 35% seen once. The sequenced material came from blood. The receptor source for this set is a human donor in good health. The donor label of this sample is uncertain.

The CDR3 protein is CASSESGTRQEKLFF. In nucleotides, the CDR3 is TGTGCCAGCAGTGAGTCCGGGACAAGGCAAGAAAAACTGTTTTTT. The chain links TRBV6-1 to TRBJ1-4; TRBD1 is a possible D gene (6 bases). V was cut by 3 bases and J by 8 bases, with 16 bases left in between. Per the germline V gene, CDR1 is MNHNS and CDR2 is SASEGT. The CDR3 runs to 15 residues.

This clonotype was found a few times. V is TRBV18 and J is TRBJ1-3; the D gene is possibly TRBD1 (5 bases). Germline-derived CDR1 and CDR2 are KGHSH and LQKENI. V was trimmed by 0 bases and J by 4 bases, leaving 16 bases between them. This CDR3 region has 17 residues. In nucleotides, the CDR3 is TGTGCCAGCTCACCACCGGAGGCCAGGGAATACGGAAACACCATATATTTT. Translating it yields CASSPPEAREYGNTIYF. Combining the CDR3 with reference TRBV18 and TRBJ1-3 gives the whole variable domain NAGVMQNPRHLVRRRGQEARLRCSPMKGHSHVYWYRQLPEEGLKFMVYLQKENIIDESGMPKERFSAEFPKEGPSILRIQQVVRGDSAAYFCASSPPEAREYGNTIYFGEGSWLTVV.

This clonotype was counted only a few times. This chain joins TRBV19 and TRBJ1-5; D is unclear. V gave up 3 bases and J gave up 6 bases, with 9 bases separating them. The germline V gene has CDR1 LNHDA and CDR2 SQIVND (reference sequence). The CDR3 length is 13 residues. CDR3 nucleotide sequence: TGTGCCAGTAGTATCGAAAGGAGTCAGCCCCAGCATTTT. This translates into CASSIERSQPQHF.

This rearrangement joins TRBV19 to TRBJ2-5, with D perhaps TRBD2 (7 bases). Trimming took off 10 bases at V and 5 bases at J, with 17 bases between the two ends. The CDR3 has 13 residues. CDR1 is LNHDA, CDR2 SQIVND, per germline (reference sequence). The CDR3 loop is CATSEGGGETQYF. The CDR3 nucleotides read TGTGCCACCTCGGAAGGGGGGGGGGAGACCCAGTACTTC.

The chain carries TRBV7-2 and TRBJ1-1; D gene uncertain. V was trimmed by 2 bases and J by 1 base, leaving 5 bases between them. Germline V lookup: CDR1 SGHTA, CDR2 FQGNSA. The CDR3 sequence is 13 residues long. Here the CDR3 reads CASSLRANTEAFF. The CDR3 region has the DNA TGTGCCAGCAGCTTACGAGCGAACACTGAAGCTTTCTTT. The full variable domain, with the rest looked up from reference TRBV7-2 and TRBJ1-1, is GAGVSQSPSNKVTEKGKDVELRCDPISGHTALYWYRQSLGQGLEFLIYFQGNSAPDKSGLPSDRFSAERTGGSVSTLTIQRTQQEDSAVYLCASSLRANTEAFFGQGTRLTVV.

This clonotype was picked up a small number of times. The chain is built from TRBV12-3 or TRBV12-4 and TRBJ2-1, with TRBD1 identical over 7 bases. The V gene end was trimmed by 7 bases and the J gene end by 8 bases; junction bases not matched to a gene: 11. This CDR3 comprises 14 residues. CDR3 sequence (DNA): TGTGCCAGCAACTCAGACAGGGTAGTGGATGAGCAGTTCTTC. Encoded protein: CASNSDRVVDEQFF.

The V and J genes are TRBV29-1 and TRBJ2-1, with 13 bases aligning to TRBD2. The junction had 4 bases not matched to a gene; V was cut back by 7 bases and J by 1 base. CDR1 and CDR2 from the germline V gene are SQVTM and ANQGSEA. There are 15 residues in the CDR3. Written as DNA, the CDR3 is TGCAGCGGCGGGACTAGCGGGGAGTCCTACAATGAGCAGTTCTTC. Translation: CSGGTSGESYNEQFF.

This clonotype was observed a few times. The chain joins TRBV5-5 to TRBJ2-3, with D perhaps matching TRBD1 (5 bases). The germline CDR1 and CDR2 sequences are SGHKS and YYEKEE (reference sequence). The CDR3 is 14 amino acids. V gave up 2 bases and J gave up 2 bases, with 9 bases separating them. The CDR3 nucleotides read TGTGCCAGCAGCTTAGACAGAGCCACAGATACGCAGTATTTT. It is translated as CASSLDRATDTQYF.

This chain connects TRBV6-2 or TRBV6-3 to TRBJ2-7, with D perhaps matching TRBD1 (5 bases). Per the germline V gene, CDR1 is MNHEY and CDR2 is SVGEGT. Trimming shortened V by 8 bases and J by 3 bases, and 11 bases separated the two germline ends. The CDR3 extends over 12 amino acids. The CDR3 loop reads CASGALGYEQYF. The CDR3 nucleotides read TGTGCCAGCGGGGCTCTTGGCTACGAGCAGTACTTC.

The chain links TRBV20-1 to TRBJ2-2; D remains unclear. V lost 4 bases to trimming and J lost 4 bases, with 4 bases between them. Per the germline V gene, CDR1 is DFQATT and CDR2 is SNEGSKA (reference sequence). The CDR3 has 11 amino acids. CDR3 sequence reads: CSATATGELFF. The CDR3 nucleotides are TGCAGTGCTACAGCCACCGGGGAGCTGTTTTTT.

This clonotype came up once. V is TRBV19 and J is TRBJ1-3; 7 bases align to TRBD1. The CDR3 runs 16 residues. V shed 4 bases and J 4 bases; nucleotides not matched to a gene: 10. Germline V gene sequence: CDR1 LNHDA, CDR2 SQIVND (reference sequence). CDR3 coding DNA: TGTGCCAGTAGTACGCAACCTACAGGGGTCGGAAACACCATATATTTT. This gives the protein CASSTQPTGVGNTIYF. The full variable domain, rest sourced from reference TRBV19 and TRBJ1-3, is DGGITQSPKYLFRKEGQNVTLSCEQNLNHDAMYWYRQDPGQGLRLIYYSQIVNDFQKGDIAEGYSVSREKKESFPLTVTSAQKNPTAFYLCASSTQPTGVGNTIYFGEGSWLTVV.

This clonotype is medium-sized in the sample. V and J are TRBV6-5 and TRBJ1-2, with TRBD1 identical over 10 bases. Germline trimming cut 6 bases from V and 4 bases from J; bases unmatched to any gene: 5. Germline V gene sequence: CDR1 MNHEY, CDR2 SVGAGI. The CDR3 has 14 residues. CDR3 amino acids: CASRIGTGVYGYTF. CDR3 nucleotides: TGTGCCAGCAGAATCGGGACAGGGGTCTATGGCTACACCTTC.

The rearrangement joins TRBV20-1 to TRBJ2-1, with 12 bases lining up with TRBD2. The CDR3 spans 16 residues. Germline-derived CDR1 and CDR2 are DFQATT and SNEGSKA (reference sequence). The trim removed 3 bases at V and 6 bases at J, leaving 9 bases unmatched. The CDR3 here is CSASHTTSGGINEQFF. In DNA form, the CDR3 reads TGCAGTGCTAGTCATACTACTAGCGGGGGGATCAATGAGCAGTTCTTC.

The CDR3 is CASSSPGGDEQYF. DNA of the CDR3: TGTGCCAGCAGCTCTCCAGGGGGTGACGAGCAGTACTTC. The chain recombines TRBV6-1 with TRBJ2-7, with TRBD1 matching over 7 bases. CDR3 length: 13 amino acids. From germline, CDR1 is MNHNS and CDR2 SASEGT. J gave up 5 bases and V 6 bases, and 7 bases lay outside the gene matches.

The chain employs TRBV18 and TRBJ2-1; D is unclear. Trimming shortened V by 0 bases and J by 9 bases, and 12 bases separated the two germline ends. The CDR3 has 14 residues. CDR1 is KGHSH and CDR2 is LQKENI in the germline V gene. CDR3 sequence: CASSPPVGVGEQFF. The CDR3 region has the DNA TGTGCCAGCTCACCACCGGTTGGGGTGGGTGAGCAGTTCTTC. Full variable domain (outside the CDR3, taken from reference TRBV18 and TRBJ2-1): NAGVMQNPRHLVRRRGQEARLRCSPMKGHSHVYWYRQLPEEGLKFMVYLQKENIIDESGMPKERFSAEFPKEGPSILRIQQVVRGDSAAYFCASSPPVGVGEQFFGPGTRLTVL.

In its sample, this clonotype was seen a few times. CDR3: CASSPTAGRTGELFF. CDR3 DNA: TGTGCCAGCTCACCAACGGCAGGACGTACCGGGGAGCTGTTTTTT. The chain uses TRBV18 and TRBJ2-2; D ambiguous. Per germline, CDR1 KGHSH and CDR2 LQKENI. CDR3 length: 15 residues. The V and J ends lost 2 bases and 5 bases respectively, with 12 bases between them.

This clonotype has more than one count but fewer than ten. The V and J genes are TRBV7-9 and TRBJ1-5; unclear D gene. This CDR3 region has 14 residues. Germline CDR1 reads SEHNR; CDR2 reads FQNEAQ (reference sequence). V lost 1 base and J 7 bases, leaving 11 bases between the germline ends. The CDR3 region has the DNA TGTGCCAGCAGCTTAGGACGGGGTAAACAGCCCCAGCATTTT. It codes for CASSLGRGKQPQHF.

As DNA, the CDR3 is TGTGCCAGCAGCTTGGGACTAGCGGGGAGCTACGAGCAGTACTTC. It codes for CASSLGLAGSYEQYF. The V and J genes are TRBV5-4 and TRBJ2-7; 11 positions match TRBD2. Germline V gene lookup returns CDR1 SGHNT and CDR2 YYREEE (reference sequence). Unmatched junction bases numbered 2, after V lost 0 bases and J lost 3 bases. This CDR3 has 15 residues.

This clonotype was counted a single time. The V call is TRBV19, the J call TRBJ2-3, with D unclear. CDR1 is LNHDA and CDR2 is SQIVND in the germline V gene (reference sequence). Trimming pared 7 bases from V and 2 bases from J, leaving 10 bases between. The CDR3 contains 13 residues. CDR3 region: CASTGPNTDTQYF. In nucleotides, the CDR3 is TGTGCCAGTACCGGGCCCAACACAGATACGCAGTATTTT.

This clonotype was seen more than once but under ten times. The chain is built from TRBV6-1 and TRBJ2-1, with D perhaps assigned TRBD1 or TRBD2 (6 bases each). Germline CDR1 and CDR2: MNHNS and SASEGT. V was cut by 6 bases and J by 4 bases, with 16 bases left in between. The CDR3 length is 15 residues. Written as DNA, the CDR3 is TGTGCCAGCAGCTATACAGGGACTTCATACAATGAGCAGTTCTTC. Its translation is CASSYTGTSYNEQFF.

This clonotype was detected only a few times. CDR3 sequence: CASSFVPREKLFF. Here the CDR3 DNA reads TGTGCCAGCAGTTTTGTTCCACGTGAAAAACTGTTTTTT. The chain combines TRBV12-3 or TRBV12-4 with TRBJ1-4; D remains unclear. The CDR3 contains 13 residues. The V end was cut by 3 bases, the J end by 7 bases, with 9 bases between.

V usage is TRBV5-4 and J usage is TRBJ2-7; D gene ambiguous. CDR3 length: 13 residues. V was clipped by 4 bases and J by 0 bases, with 8 bases between them. Germline V gene data show CDR1 as SGHNT and CDR2 as YYREEE (reference sequence). In nucleotides, the CDR3 is TGTGCCAGCAGCAAGACCGCCTCCTACGAGCAGTACTTC. Protein product: CASSKTASYEQYF.